This is a list of T cell receptor beta chains from one sample in a study of spatial heterogeneity in lung cancer. TCRdb used MiXCR to reprocess the 5' RACE reads, holding one entry per CDR3 protein. The table shows 2,000 to 3,000 distinct CDR3 sequences, with about 12% occurring only once. The sample consisted of PBMCs, taken at surgery. These receptors all come from a male donor with early-stage non-small cell lung cancer. The CDR3 runs from the conserved cysteine through the conserved F or W. Each record gives: V gene, clone size, D gene, J gene, CDR3 protein, CDR3 DNA. D genes are given only for firm matches. Clone size is given for some rows only: seen once, a few or many times, or a class if the clone is expanded.

TRBV19,medium-sized,-,TRBJ2-2,CASEERDTGELFF,TGTGCCAGCGAGGAGAGAGACACCGGGGAGCTGTTTTTT
TRBV13,few,-,TRBJ2-7,CASSFSLTYEQYF,TGTGCCAGCAGCTTCTCCCTCACCTACGAGCAGTACTTC
TRBV18,medium-sized,-,TRBJ2-5,CASSPRQERGTQYF,TGTGCCAGCTCACCACGCCAGGAGAGGGGGACCCAGTACTTC
TRBV6-2/TRBV6-3,many,-,TRBJ2-5,CASSYLETQYF,TGTGCCAGCAGTTACTTAGAGACCCAGTACTTC
TRBV7-9,few,-,TRBJ2-5,CASSLVPYQETQYF,TGTGCCAGCAGCTTAGTACCATACCAAGAGACCCAGTACTTC
TRBV7-8,once,TRBD1,TRBJ1-1,CASRQQGLNTEAFF,TGTGCCAGCAGGCAACAGGGGTTGAACACTGAAGCTTTCTTT
TRBV10-3,medium-sized,-,TRBJ2-3,CAIRRDGAGQDTQYF,TGTGCCATCAGGAGGGACGGGGCAGGGCAGGATACGCAGTATTTT
TRBV7-9,many,-,TRBJ2-7,CASSPGPSRIEYF,TGTGCCAGCAGCCCCGGGCCCTCCCGCATAGAGTACTTC
TRBV7-6,medium-sized,TRBD1,TRBJ2-7,CASSVGTGLEQYF,TGTGCCAGCAGCGTCGGGACAGGGCTAGAGCAGTACTTC
TRBV5-1,many,-,TRBJ2-2,CASSLTGANTGELFF,TGCGCCAGCAGCTTGACGGGGGCTAACACCGGGGAGCTGTTTTTT
TRBV23-1,many,-,TRBJ2-1,CASPGARGINEQFF,TGCGCCAGCCCAGGGGCTAGGGGAATCAATGAGCAGTTCTTC
TRBV30,many,TRBD2,TRBJ2-7,CAWTPPGIAGGVYEQYF,TGTGCCTGGACCCCCCCCGGGATAGCGGGAGGAGTATACGAGCAGTACTTC
TRBV3-1,medium-sized,-,TRBJ2-1,CASSQVSGSSYNEQFF,TGTGCCAGCAGCCAAGTGTCCGGTAGCTCCTACAATGAGCAGTTCTTC
TRBV2,-,TRBD1,TRBJ1-5,CASSRDSSNQPQHF,TGTGCCAGCAGTCGGGACAGTAGCAATCAGCCCCAGCATTTT
TRBV2,many,-,TRBJ2-2,CASSGQGELFF,TGTGCCAGCAGCGGCCAAGGGGAGCTGTTTTTT
TRBV3-1,large,TRBD2,TRBJ2-1,CASTPTSGSSYNEQFF,TGTGCCAGCACCCCGACTAGCGGGAGCTCCTACAATGAGCAGTTCTTC
TRBV27,medium-sized,-,TRBJ2-3,CASRGDTQYF,TGTGCCAGCAGAGGAGATACGCAGTATTTT
TRBV6-6,-,-,TRBJ2-7,CASSPRLSSTYEQYF,TGTGCCAGCAGTCCGCGGCTTAGTTCGACCTACGAGCAGTACTTC
TRBV7-9,once,-,TRBJ2-7,CASSLSVTYEQYF,TGTGCCAGCAGCTTAAGTGTCACCTACGAGCAGTACTTC
TRBV15,-,-,TRBJ2-7,CATSSHYTSYEQYF,TGTGCCACCAGCTCTCATTACACGTCCTACGAGCAGTACTTC
TRBV19,many,-,TRBJ2-3,CASSWASDTDTQYF,TGTGCCAGTAGCTGGGCAAGCGACACAGATACGCAGTATTTT
TRBV5-4,medium-sized,-,TRBJ2-7,CASSPAGSYEQYF,TGTGCCAGCAGCCCGGCGGGGTCCTACGAGCAGTACTTC
TRBV28,few,-,TRBJ2-7,CASSRWGNEQYF,TGTGCCAGCAGTCGGTGGGGAAACGAGCAGTACTTC
TRBV3-2,-,-,TRBJ2-5,CASSLNHQETQYF,TGTGCCAGCAGCCTCAATCACCAAGAGACCCAGTACTTC
TRBV24-1,medium-sized,TRBD2,TRBJ2-1,CATSDAGAYNEQFF,TGTGCCACCAGTGATGCGGGGGCCTACAATGAGCAGTTCTTC
TRBV6-2/TRBV6-3,-,-,TRBJ2-7,CASRDDEGTHFVEQYF,TGTGCCAGCCGGGATGACGAGGGGACACACTTCGTCGAGCAGTACTTC
TRBV7-2,many,-,TRBJ1-1,CASSEGPLNTEAFF,TGTGCCAGCAGCGAGGGACCCTTGAACACTGAAGCTTTCTTT
TRBV7-2,large,TRBD1,TRBJ1-6,CASSSPGQGNSPLHF,TGTGCCAGCAGCTCGCCGGGACAGGGTAATTCACCCCTCCACTTT
TRBV10-3,medium-sized,-,TRBJ2-7,CAISSLGEQYF,TGTGCCATCAGTTCACTTGGAGAGCAGTACTTC
TRBV29-1,many,-,TRBJ2-1,CSVEFYNEQFF,TGCAGCGTTGAATTTTACAATGAGCAGTTCTTC
TRBV3-1,many,-,TRBJ2-6,CASSPRQTSGANVLTF,TGTGCCAGCAGCCCCCGACAGACCTCTGGGGCCAACGTCCTGACTTTC
TRBV29-1,many,-,TRBJ1-1,CSVSGGGSGAEAFF,TGCAGCGTCTCCGGGGGGGGGAGCGGCGCTGAAGCTTTCTTT
TRBV28,medium-sized,TRBD1,TRBJ2-1,CASSPGAGQGNEQFF,TGTGCCAGCAGTCCAGGGGCGGGACAGGGCAATGAGCAGTTCTTC
TRBV6-5,once,-,TRBJ2-7,CASSRDISYEQYF,TGTGCCAGCAGCAGGGACATTTCCTACGAGCAGTACTTC
TRBV20-1,many,TRBD1,TRBJ2-7,CSAHPGTGSNEQYF,TGCAGTGCTCATCCCGGGACAGGGAGCAACGAGCAGTACTTC
TRBV7-8,medium-sized,TRBD2,TRBJ2-1,CASSNPSGGNNEQFF,TGTGCCAGCAGCAACCCTAGCGGGGGAAACAATGAGCAGTTCTTC
TRBV10-2,many,TRBD1,TRBJ2-7,CASSSTGGYEQYF,TGCGCCAGCAGTAGTACAGGGGGCTACGAGCAGTACTTC
TRBV2,-,TRBD1,TRBJ1-6,CATRQGNYNSPLHF,TGTGCCACCAGACAGGGGAACTATAATTCACCCCTCCACTTT
TRBV19,-,TRBD1,TRBJ1-4,CASRGRGGSKKEKLFF,TGTGCCAGTAGAGGGAGAGGGGGCTCAAAGAAGGAAAAACTGTTTTTT
TRBV6-5,many,TRBD1,TRBJ2-2,CASTLQGASGTGELFF,TGTGCCAGCACTTTACAGGGGGCGTCGGGCACCGGGGAGCTGTTTTTT
TRBV5-1,medium-sized,-,TRBJ2-5,CASSLEAGQETQYF,TGCGCCAGCAGCTTGGAGGCGGGCCAAGAGACCCAGTACTTC
TRBV24-1,few,TRBD2,TRBJ2-5,CATSDWTSGAIQLKETQYF,TGTGCCACCAGTGATTGGACTAGCGGAGCCATTCAGCTGAAAGAGACCCAGTACTTC
TRBV20-1,medium-sized,-,TRBJ2-1,CSARRLDIRDEQFF,TGCAGTGCTAGACGCCTAGACATTAGGGATGAGCAGTTCTTC
TRBV28,many,TRBD2,TRBJ2-1,CASRNGLAGSFKSRSYNEQFF,TGTGCCAGCAGAAACGGACTAGCGGGAAGTTTCAAGAGTCGCTCCTACAATGAGCAGTTCTTC
TRBV10-1,medium-sized,-,TRBJ1-1,CASYLQGSTEAFF,TGCGCCAGCTACCTACAGGGATCGACTGAAGCCTTCTTT
TRBV19,few,-,TRBJ1-1,CASSIVGGPLTEAFF,TGTGCCAGTAGTATCGTGGGGGGCCCCCTCACTGAAGCTTTCTTT
TRBV14,-,TRBD2,TRBJ2-7,CASSQETSGYYEQYF,TGTGCCAGCAGCCAAGAGACTAGCGGGTACTACGAGCAGTACTTC
TRBV5-5,large,-,TRBJ2-5,CASSLGGHQETQYF,TGTGCCAGCAGCTTGGGAGGACACCAAGAGACCCAGTACTTC
TRBV5-1,many,-,TRBJ2-7,CASSLAVQKMSEQYF,TGCGCCAGCAGCTTGGCCGTACAGAAAATGAGCGAGCAGTACTTC
TRBV6-5,many,TRBD2,TRBJ2-7,CASSYSRTSGTYEQYF,TGTGCCAGCAGTTACTCCCGGACTAGCGGAACCTACGAGCAGTACTTC
TRBV7-2,few,-,TRBJ2-1,CASSLDRYAAGGNEQFF,TGTGCCAGCAGCTTAGATCGTTACGCGGCAGGAGGCAATGAGCAGTTCTTC
TRBV11-3,many,-,TRBJ1-1,CASSLRERSEAFF,TGTGCCAGCAGCTTAAGGGAGAGGAGTGAAGCTTTCTTT
TRBV12-3/TRBV12-4,medium-sized,-,TRBJ2-4,CASSLFGDIQYF,TGTGCCAGCAGTTTGTTCGGGGACATTCAGTACTTC
TRBV23-1,many,-,TRBJ2-7,CALSVEQYF,TGCGCCCTCTCTGTCGAGCAGTACTTC
TRBV29-1,many,TRBD2,TRBJ2-1,CSVDLAGGSRLVF,TGCAGCGTCGACTTAGCGGGAGGCTCTAGGCTTGTTTTC